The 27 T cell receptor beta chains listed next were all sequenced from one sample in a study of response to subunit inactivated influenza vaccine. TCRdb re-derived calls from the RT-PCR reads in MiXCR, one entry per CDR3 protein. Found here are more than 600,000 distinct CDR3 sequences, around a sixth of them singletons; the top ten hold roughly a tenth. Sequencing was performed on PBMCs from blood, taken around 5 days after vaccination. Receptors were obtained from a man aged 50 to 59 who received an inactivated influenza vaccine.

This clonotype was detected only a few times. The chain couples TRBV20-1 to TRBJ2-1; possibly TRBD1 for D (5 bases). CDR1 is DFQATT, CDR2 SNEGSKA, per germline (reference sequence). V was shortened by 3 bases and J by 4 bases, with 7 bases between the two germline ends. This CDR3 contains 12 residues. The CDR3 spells CSARTVYNEQFF. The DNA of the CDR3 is TGCAGTGCTAGGACAGTGTACAATGAGCAGTTCTTC.

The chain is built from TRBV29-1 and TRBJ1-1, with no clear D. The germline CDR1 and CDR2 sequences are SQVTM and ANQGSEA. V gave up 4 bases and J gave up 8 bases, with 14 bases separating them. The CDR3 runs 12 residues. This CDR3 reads CSVVRPPGEAFF. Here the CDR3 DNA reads TGCAGCGTTGTAAGGCCACCGGGGGAAGCTTTCTTT.

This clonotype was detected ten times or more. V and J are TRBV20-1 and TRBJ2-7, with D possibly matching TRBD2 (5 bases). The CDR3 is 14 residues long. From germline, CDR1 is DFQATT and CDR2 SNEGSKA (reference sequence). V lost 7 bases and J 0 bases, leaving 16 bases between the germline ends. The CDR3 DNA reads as TGCAGTGGGGCAACGGGGTGGAGCTCCTACGAGCAGTACTTC. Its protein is CSGATGWSSYEQYF.

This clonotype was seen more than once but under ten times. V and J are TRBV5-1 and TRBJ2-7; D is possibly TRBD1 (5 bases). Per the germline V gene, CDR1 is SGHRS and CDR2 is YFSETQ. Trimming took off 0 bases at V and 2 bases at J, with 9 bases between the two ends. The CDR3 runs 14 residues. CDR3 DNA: TGCGCCAGCAGCTTGGCAGGGAACCCCTACGAGCAGTACTTC. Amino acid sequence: CASSLAGNPYEQYF.

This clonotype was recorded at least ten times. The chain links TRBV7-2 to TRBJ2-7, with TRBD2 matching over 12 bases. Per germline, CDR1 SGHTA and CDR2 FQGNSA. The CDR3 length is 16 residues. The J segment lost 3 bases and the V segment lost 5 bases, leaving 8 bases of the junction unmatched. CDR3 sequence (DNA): TGTGCCAGCAGCCGATCGACTAGCGGGGGAAGCTACGAGCAGTACTTC. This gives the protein CASSRSTSGGSYEQYF.

The DNA for the CDR3 is TGCGCCAGCAGCCAACTAACCGGGACGACCGGGGAGCTGTTTTTT. This codes for CASSQLTGTTGELFF. The chain combines TRBV4-1 with TRBJ2-2; D tentatively fits TRBD1 or TRBD2 (5 bases each). In germline, CDR1 is MGHRA, CDR2 YSYEKL. CDR3 size: 15 residues. With 2 bases removed from V and 5 bases from J, the gap between germline ends came to 12 bases.

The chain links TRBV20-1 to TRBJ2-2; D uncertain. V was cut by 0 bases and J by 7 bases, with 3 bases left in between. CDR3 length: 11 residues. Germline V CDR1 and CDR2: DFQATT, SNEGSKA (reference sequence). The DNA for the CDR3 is TGCAGTGCTAGAGAACTCGGGGAGCTGTTTTTT. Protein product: CSARELGELFF.

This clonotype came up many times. DNA for the CDR3: TGCAGCGTGCTGGGGGCCGGCACTGAAGCTTTCTTT. Translated: CSVLGAGTEAFF. The genes are TRBV29-1 and TRBJ1-1; maybe TRBD1 (6 bases). From germline, CDR1 is SQVTM and CDR2 ANQGSEA. The V end lost 6 bases, the J end lost 4 bases, and 12 bases lay between the germline ends. The CDR3 loop spans 12 amino acids.

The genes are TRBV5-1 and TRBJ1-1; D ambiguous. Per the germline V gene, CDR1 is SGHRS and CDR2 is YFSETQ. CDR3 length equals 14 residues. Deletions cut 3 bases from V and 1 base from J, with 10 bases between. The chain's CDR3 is CASSSDTKNTEAFF. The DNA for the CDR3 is TGCGCCAGCAGCTCAGACACAAAGAACACTGAAGCTTTCTTT.

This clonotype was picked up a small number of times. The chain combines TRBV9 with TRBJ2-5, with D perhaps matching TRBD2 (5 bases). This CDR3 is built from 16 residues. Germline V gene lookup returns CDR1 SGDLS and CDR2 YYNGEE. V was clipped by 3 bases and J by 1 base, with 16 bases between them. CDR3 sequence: CASSETPTSGQETQYF. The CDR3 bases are TGTGCCAGCAGCGAGACCCCCACGAGCGGCCAAGAGACCCAGTACTTC.

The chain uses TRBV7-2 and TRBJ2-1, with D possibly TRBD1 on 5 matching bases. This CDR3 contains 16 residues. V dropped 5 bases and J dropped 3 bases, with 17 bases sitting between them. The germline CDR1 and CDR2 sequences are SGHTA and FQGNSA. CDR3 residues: CASSTPGSWSYNEQFF. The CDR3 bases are TGTGCCAGCAGCACTCCAGGGTCTTGGAGCTACAATGAGCAGTTCTTC.

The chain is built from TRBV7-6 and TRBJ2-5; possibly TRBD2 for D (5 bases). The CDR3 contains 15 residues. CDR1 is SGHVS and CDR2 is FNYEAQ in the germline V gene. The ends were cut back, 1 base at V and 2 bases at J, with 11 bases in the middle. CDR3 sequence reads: CASSLEGDIQETQYF. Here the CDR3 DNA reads TGTGCCAGCAGCTTAGAGGGAGACATTCAAGAGACCCAGTACTTC. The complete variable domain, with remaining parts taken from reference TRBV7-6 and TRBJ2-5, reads GAGVSQSPRYKVTKRGQDVALRCDPISGHVSLYWYRQALGQGPEFLTYFNYEAQQDKSGLPNDRFSAERPEGSISTLTIQRTEQRDSAMYRCASSLEGDIQETQYFGPGTRLLVL.

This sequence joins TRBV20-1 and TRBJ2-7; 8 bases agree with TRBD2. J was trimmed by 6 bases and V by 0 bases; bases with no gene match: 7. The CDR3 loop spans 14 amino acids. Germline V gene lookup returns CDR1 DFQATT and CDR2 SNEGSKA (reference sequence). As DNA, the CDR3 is TGCAGTGCTAGAGATCGTAAGCGGGAGTTCGAGCAGTACTTC. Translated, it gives CSARDRKREFEQYF.

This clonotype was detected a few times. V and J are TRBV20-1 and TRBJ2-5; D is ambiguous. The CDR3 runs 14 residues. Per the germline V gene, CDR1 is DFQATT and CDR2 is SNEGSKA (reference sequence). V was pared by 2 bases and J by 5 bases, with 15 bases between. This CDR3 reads CSARSTLSGETQYF. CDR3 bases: TGCAGTGCTAGATCAACCCTGTCCGGTGAGACCCAGTACTTC.

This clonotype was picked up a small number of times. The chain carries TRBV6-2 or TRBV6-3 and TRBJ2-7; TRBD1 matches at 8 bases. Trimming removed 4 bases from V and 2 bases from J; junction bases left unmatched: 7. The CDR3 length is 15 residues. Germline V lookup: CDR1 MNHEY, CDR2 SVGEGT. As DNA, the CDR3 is TGTGCCAGCAGTTTCGGGACAGGACGACCCTACGAGCAGTACTTC. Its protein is CASSFGTGRPYEQYF.

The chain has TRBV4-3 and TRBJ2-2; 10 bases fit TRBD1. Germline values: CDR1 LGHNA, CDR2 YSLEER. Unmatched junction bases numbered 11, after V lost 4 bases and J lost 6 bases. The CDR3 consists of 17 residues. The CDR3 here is CASSRGQGPALSGELFF. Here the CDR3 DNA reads TGCGCCAGCAGCCGGGGACAGGGGCCGGCCTTGTCCGGGGAGCTGTTTTTT.

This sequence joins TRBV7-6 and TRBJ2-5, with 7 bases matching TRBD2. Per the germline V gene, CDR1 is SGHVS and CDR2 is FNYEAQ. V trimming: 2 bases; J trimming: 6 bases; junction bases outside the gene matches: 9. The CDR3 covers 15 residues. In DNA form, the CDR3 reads TGTGCCAGCAGCTTATCGGGGGGAGGTGCGAAGACCCAGTACTTC. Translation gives CASSLSGGGAKTQYF.

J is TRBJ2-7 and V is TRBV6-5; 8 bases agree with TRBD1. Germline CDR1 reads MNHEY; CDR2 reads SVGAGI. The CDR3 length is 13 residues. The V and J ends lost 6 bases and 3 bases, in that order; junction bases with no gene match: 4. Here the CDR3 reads CASRRTGIYEQYF. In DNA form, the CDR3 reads TGTGCCAGCAGGAGGACAGGGATCTACGAGCAGTACTTC.

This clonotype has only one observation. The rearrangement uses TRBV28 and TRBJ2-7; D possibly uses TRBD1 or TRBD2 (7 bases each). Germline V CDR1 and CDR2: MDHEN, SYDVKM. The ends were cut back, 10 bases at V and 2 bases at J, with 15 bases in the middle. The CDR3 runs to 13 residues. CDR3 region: CATLRGTTYEQYF. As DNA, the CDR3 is TGTGCCACCCTCAGGGGGACTACCTACGAGCAGTACTTC.

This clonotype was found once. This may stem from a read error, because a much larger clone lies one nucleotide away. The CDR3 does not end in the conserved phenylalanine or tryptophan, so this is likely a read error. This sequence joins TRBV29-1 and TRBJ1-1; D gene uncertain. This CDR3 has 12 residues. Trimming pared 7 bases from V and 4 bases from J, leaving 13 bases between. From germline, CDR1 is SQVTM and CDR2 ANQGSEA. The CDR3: CSGGRKRTEAFL. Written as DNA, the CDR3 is TGCAGCGGAGGAAGGAAGCGCACTGAAGCTTTCCTT.

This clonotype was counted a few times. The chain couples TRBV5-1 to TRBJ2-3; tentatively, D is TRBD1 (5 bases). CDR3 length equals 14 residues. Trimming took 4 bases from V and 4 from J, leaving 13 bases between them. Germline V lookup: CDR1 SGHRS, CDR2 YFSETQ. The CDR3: CASSRGEGSDTQYF. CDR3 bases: TGCGCCAGCAGCAGGGGTGAAGGGTCAGATACGCAGTATTTT.

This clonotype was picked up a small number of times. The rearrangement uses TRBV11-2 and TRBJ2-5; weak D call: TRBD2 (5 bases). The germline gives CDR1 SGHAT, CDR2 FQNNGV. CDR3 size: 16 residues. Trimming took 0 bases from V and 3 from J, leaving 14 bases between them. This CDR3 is CASSLDLLEGEETQYF. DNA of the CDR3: TGTGCCAGCAGCTTAGACTTACTAGAGGGAGAAGAGACCCAGTACTTC.

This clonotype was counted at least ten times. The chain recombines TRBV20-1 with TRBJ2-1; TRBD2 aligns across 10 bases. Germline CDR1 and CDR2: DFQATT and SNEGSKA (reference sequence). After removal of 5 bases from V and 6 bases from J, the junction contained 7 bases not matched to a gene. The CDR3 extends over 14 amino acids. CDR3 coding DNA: TGCAGTGCTCACGCCGGGACTAGCGTCAATGAGCAGTTCTTC. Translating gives CSAHAGTSVNEQFF.

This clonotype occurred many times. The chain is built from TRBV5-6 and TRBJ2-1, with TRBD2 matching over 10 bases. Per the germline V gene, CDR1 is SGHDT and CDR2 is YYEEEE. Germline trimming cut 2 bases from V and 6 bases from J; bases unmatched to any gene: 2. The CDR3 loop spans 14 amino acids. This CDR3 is CASSFGTSANEQFF. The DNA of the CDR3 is TGTGCCAGCAGCTTTGGGACTAGCGCCAATGAGCAGTTCTTC.

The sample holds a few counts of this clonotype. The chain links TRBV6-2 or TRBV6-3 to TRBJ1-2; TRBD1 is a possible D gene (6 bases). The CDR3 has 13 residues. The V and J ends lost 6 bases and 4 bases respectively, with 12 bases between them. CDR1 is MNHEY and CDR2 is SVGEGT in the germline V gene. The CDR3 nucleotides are TGTGCCAGCAGCAAAGGACAGCGCTATGGCTACACCTTC. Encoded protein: CASSKGQRYGYTF.

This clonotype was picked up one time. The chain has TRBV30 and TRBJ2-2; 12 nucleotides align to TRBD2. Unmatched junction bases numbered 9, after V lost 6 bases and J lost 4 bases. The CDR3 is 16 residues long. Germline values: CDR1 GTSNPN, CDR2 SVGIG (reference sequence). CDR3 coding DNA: TGTGCCTGTTACCCCGGGACTAGCGGGTTCACCGGGGAGCTGTTTTTT. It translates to CACYPGTSGFTGELFF.

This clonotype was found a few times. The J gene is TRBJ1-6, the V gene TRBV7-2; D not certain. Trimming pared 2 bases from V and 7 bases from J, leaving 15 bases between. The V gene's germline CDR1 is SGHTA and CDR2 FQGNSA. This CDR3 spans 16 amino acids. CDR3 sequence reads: CASSLQLGGLNSPLHF. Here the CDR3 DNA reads TGTGCCAGCAGCTTACAACTGGGAGGGTTGAATTCACCCCTCCACTTT.